The 31 T cell receptor beta chains presented below share a single source sample, sequenced in a study of monozygotic twins with inflammatory bowel disease (dated by TCRdb to the late 2010s). To prepare the library, 5' RACE was applied. Instrument used: Illumina HiSeq 2500. TCRdb reanalyzed the reads, keeping one entry per CDR3 protein sequence and omitting DNA. This sample's table carries 350,000 to 500,000 distinct CDR3 sequences. The ten biggest clones cover about 2.4% of the sample. The sample comprised blood. The receptors derive from a human donor with ulcerative colitis or Crohn's disease, or a healthy co-twin of an affected twin (not recorded which).

This chain uses TRBV5-1 with TRBJ1-1; TCRdb designates TRBD1, a call that cannot be tested without DNA. CDR1 and CDR2 (germline): SGHRS, YFSETQ. This CDR3 spans 15 amino acids. The CDR3 is CASGGGVTMNTEAFF.

V is TRBV7-6 and J is TRBJ1-4; TCRdb's D gene call, TRBD1, goes unchecked for lack of DNA. This CDR3 contains 15 residues. Per germline, CDR1 SGHVS and CDR2 FNYEAQ. CDR3 sequence: CASSLDGAEDEKLFF.

V and J are TRBV5-1 and TRBJ2-4; lacking DNA, the TRBD1 call made by TCRdb goes unchecked. Germline CDR1 is SGHRS and CDR2 is YFSETQ. This CDR3 comprises 13 residues. CDR3 protein: CASNDGAGGIQYF.

The chain recombines TRBV12-3 or TRBV12-4 with TRBJ2-3. The length of the CDR3 is 14 residues. The CDR3 spells CASSLIPGTDTQYF.

CDR3 amino acids: CSVEQAGDTQYF. The J gene is TRBJ2-3, the V gene TRBV29-1. Germline lookup yields CDR1 SQVTM and CDR2 ANQGSEA. The CDR3 runs 12 residues.

The chain recombines TRBV5-4 with TRBJ2-1; TCRdb indicates TRBD1, and absent DNA this call remains unverified. From germline, CDR1 is SGHNT and CDR2 YYREEE (reference sequence). The CDR3 loop spans 15 amino acids. The CDR3 loop reads CASSGGTGSFNEQFF.

The chain employs TRBV5-1 and TRBJ2-2. There are 14 residues in the CDR3. Germline assignment: CDR1 SGHRS and CDR2 YFSETQ. CDR3: CASSLAGNTGELFF.

The chain employs TRBV11-2 and TRBJ2-3; no DNA is available, so the TRBD2 call from TCRdb remains unchecked. The CDR3 length is 18 residues. Per germline, CDR1 SGHAT and CDR2 FQNNGV. CDR3 in amino acids: CASSSTSGRAGGTDTQYF. Based on the CDR3 plus reference TRBV11-2 and TRBJ2-3, the full variable domain is EAGVAQSPRYKIIEKRQSVAFWCNPISGHATLYWYQQILGQGPKLLIQFQNNGVVDDSQLPKDRFSAERLKGVDSTLKIQPAKLEDSAVYLCASSSTSGRAGGTDTQYFGPGTRLTVL.

The V call is TRBV11-2, the J call TRBJ2-7; TCRdb calls TRBD1, which cannot be checked without DNA. Germline values: CDR1 SGHAT, CDR2 FQNNGV. This CDR3 has 14 residues. CDR3 sequence reads: CASSLNPQRYEQYF.

The chain recombines TRBV5-1 with TRBJ2-2; TCRdb's D call, TRBD1, is unchecked because there is no DNA. Germline lookup yields CDR1 SGHRS and CDR2 YFSETQ. This CDR3 spans 16 amino acids. This CDR3 reads CASSLEIGTNTGELFF.

The rearrangement links TRBV19 to TRBJ2-1. CDR3 length equals 11 residues. Per the germline V gene, CDR1 is LNHDA and CDR2 is SQIVND (reference sequence). The CDR3 sequence: CASSIGNEQFF.

CDR3: CAWSDGTGGTNTEAFF. This chain connects TRBV30 to TRBJ1-1; TCRdb's D call, TRBD1, is unchecked because there is no DNA. Germline loops: CDR1 GTSNPN, CDR2 SVGIG (reference sequence). The length of the CDR3 is 16 residues.

The V and J genes are TRBV7-2 and TRBJ2-7. From germline, CDR1 is SGHTA and CDR2 FQGNSA. This CDR3 is 16 amino acids long. CDR3 residues: CASSPWVSGFSYEQYF.

The chain links TRBV19 to TRBJ1-5. Germline V CDR1 and CDR2: LNHDA, SQIVND (reference sequence). There are 15 residues in the CDR3. CDR3 loop: CASSILSSGNQPQHF.

The chain carries TRBV10-3 and TRBJ1-1; TCRdb outputs TRBD1, but without DNA this stays unchecked. This CDR3 has 16 residues. In germline, CDR1 is ENHRY, CDR2 SYGVKD. The CDR3 region is CAISEGRAGVGSEAFF.

The chain combines TRBV5-4 with TRBJ1-2; TCRdb's D call of TRBD1 is untestable without DNA. The CDR3 is made up of 14 amino acids. In germline, CDR1 is SGHNT, CDR2 YYREEE (reference sequence). CDR3: CASSLSGTKGGYTF.

The J gene is TRBJ1-1, the V gene TRBV29-1; TCRdb's D call, TRBD1, is unchecked because there is no DNA. This CDR3 region has 12 residues. Germline V lookup: CDR1 SQVTM, CDR2 ANQGSEA. This CDR3 reads CSVYRGLTEAFF.

The rearrangement uses TRBV9 and TRBJ2-1; TCRdb reports TRBD1, a call that lacks DNA to check it against. CDR3 size: 15 residues. Germline V CDR1 and CDR2: SGDLS, YYNGEE. The CDR3 is CASSPLGGGLHEQFF. The complete variable domain, with remaining parts taken from reference TRBV9 and TRBJ2-1, reads DSGVTQTPKHLITATGQRVTLRCSPRSGDLSVYWYQQSLDQGLQFLIQYYNGEERAKGNILERFSAQQFPDLHSELNLSSLELGDSALYFCASSPLGGGLHEQFFGPGTRLTVL.

V is TRBV2 and J is TRBJ2-3. The CDR3 totals 12 residues. The V gene's germline CDR1 is SNHLY and CDR2 FYNNEI. The CDR3 loop is CASLNPTDTQYF.

The V and J genes are TRBV19 and TRBJ1-1. Germline V gene data show CDR1 as LNHDA and CDR2 as SQIVND (reference sequence). CDR3 length: 14 residues. The chain's CDR3 is CASSNQGGRTEAFF.

The chain's CDR3 is CASSQDTVATNEKLFF. The chain joins TRBV4-1 to TRBJ1-4. This CDR3 has 16 amino acids. Germline V lookup: CDR1 MGHRA, CDR2 YSYEKL.

The gene calls are TRBV11-1 and TRBJ2-1; no DNA is available, so the TRBD1 call from TCRdb remains unchecked. The V gene's germline CDR1 is SGHAT and CDR2 FQDESV (reference sequence). The CDR3 contains 20 residues. The CDR3 sequence: CASSPTKRTGTERGGNEQFF.

This chain uses TRBV5-1 with TRBJ1-2. The CDR3 covers 13 residues. CDR1 is SGHRS and CDR2 is YFSETQ in the germline V gene. CDR3 in amino acids: CASRLDTNYGYTF. Full variable domain (missing parts from reference TRBV5-1 and TRBJ1-2): KAGVTQTPRYLIKTRGQQVTLSCSPISGHRSVSWYQQTPGQGLQFLFEYFSETQRNKGNFPGRFSGRQFSNSRSEMNVSTLELGDSALYLCASRLDTNYGYTFGSGTRLTVV.

The rearrangement links TRBV29-1 to TRBJ2-7; TCRdb proposes TRBD1, but this gene call is untestable without DNA. Germline values: CDR1 SQVTM, CDR2 ANQGSEA. The CDR3 is 12 residues long. The chain's CDR3 is CSATQPGGEQYF.

The rearrangement uses TRBV7-8 and TRBJ1-2; TCRdb's D call of TRBD1 is untestable without DNA. Germline V gene data show CDR1 as SGHVS and CDR2 as FQNEAQ. The CDR3 loop spans 15 amino acids. The CDR3 spells CASSFDRGANYGYTF. Supplemented by reference TRBV7-8 and TRBJ1-2, the full variable domain reads GAGVSQSPRYKVAKRGQDVALRCDPISGHVSLFWYQQALGQGPEFLTYFQNEAQLDKSGLPSDRFFAERPEGSVSTLKIQRTQQEDSAVYLCASSFDRGANYGYTFGSGTRLTVV.

The genes are TRBV2 and TRBJ2-5; the TCRdb call, TRBD1, lacks DNA for checking. The CDR3 totals 13 residues. CDR1 SNHLY and CDR2 FYNNEI come from the germline V gene. The CDR3 loop reads CASADREGQTQYF.

The chain combines TRBV7-9 with TRBJ2-7. CDR1 is SEHNR, CDR2 FQNEAQ, per germline (reference sequence). The CDR3 is 12 residues long. CDR3 in amino acids: CASTLSGSGQYF.

The rearrangement links TRBV7-2 to TRBJ2-1; TCRdb reports TRBD1, a call that lacks DNA to check it against. The germline CDR1 and CDR2 sequences are SGHTA and FQGNSA. The length of the CDR3 is 15 residues. This CDR3 reads CASSLAYPLFNEQFF.

The rearrangement joins TRBV20-1 to TRBJ1-5; TCRdb's D gene call, TRBD1, goes unchecked for lack of DNA. Germline loops: CDR1 DFQATT, CDR2 SNEGSKA (reference sequence). The length of the CDR3 is 12 residues. The CDR3 is CSAERGDQPQHF.

The gene calls are TRBV20-1 and TRBJ2-3; with no DNA, the TCRdb D assignment of TRBD2 cannot be verified. From germline, CDR1 is DFQATT and CDR2 SNEGSKA (reference sequence). The CDR3 runs 16 residues. The CDR3 region is CSARGLAGTSTDTQYF.

The rearrangement uses TRBV7-2 and TRBJ2-7; as DNA is missing, the TRBD1 call by TCRdb cannot be tested. CDR1 SGHTA and CDR2 FQGNSA come from the germline V gene. CDR3 size: 17 residues. The CDR3: CASSLAPDSWSSYEQYF.